This passage covers 25 T cell receptor beta chains from one sample sequenced in a study of CD4 T cell repertoires in COVID-19. Sequencing was done directly on freshly isolated, uncultured memory T cells. Assay used: immunoSEQ multiplex PCR; TCRdb lists only in-frame clones, some missing. The table includes about 24,000 clones, 93% detected once. Here the sequenced sample was circulating follicular helper CD4+ T cells (cTfh) from blood, taken before the COVID-19 pandemic. These receptors were taken from a human donor who had COVID-19.

This clone is a singleton in its sample. The CDR3 reads CASSQDSSAAGRDTQYF. CDR3 nucleotides: TGTGCCAGCAGCCAAGATTCCTCCGCAGCGGGGAGAGATACGCAGTATTTT. The V call is TRBV4-2, the J call TRBJ2-3, with 7 bases lining up with TRBD2. This CDR3 has 17 residues. Trimming removed 0 bases from V and 5 bases from J; junction bases left unmatched: 11. Germline CDR1 LGHNA, CDR2 YNFKEQ.

This clone has a single count. This chain links TRBV7-2 with TRBJ2-4; 15 bases agree with TRBD2. V was pared by 4 bases and J by 6 bases, with 10 bases of the junction left unmatched. This CDR3 is 18 amino acids long. Germline assignment: CDR1 SGHTA and CDR2 FQGNSA. The CDR3 DNA sequence: TGTGCCAGCAGCTACCCGCGGGGACTAGCGGGGGGCGGAAACATTCAGTACTTC. Translation gives CASSYPRGLAGGGNIQYF.

The J gene is TRBJ2-5, the V gene TRBV5-1, with a tentative D call TRBD1 (6 bases). CDR1 and CDR2 from the germline V gene are SGHRS and YFSETQ. The V gene lost 3 bases and the J gene lost 1 base, with 13 bases spanning the gap. The CDR3 consists of 15 residues. This CDR3 reads CASSSTGILQETQYF. CDR3 sequence (DNA): TGCGCCAGCAGCTCAACAGGGATCCTCCAAGAGACCCAGTACTTC.

The rearrangement joins TRBV27 to TRBJ2-4; D is perhaps TRBD2 (6 bases). The CDR3 has 15 amino acids. Germline V gene sequence: CDR1 MNHEY, CDR2 SMNVEV (reference sequence). Trimming took off 5 bases at V and 3 bases at J, with 14 bases between the two ends. CDR3 coding DNA: TGTGCCAGCAGTAACGACGGGAGAAGCAAAAACATTCAGTACTTC. Translating gives CASSNDGRSKNIQYF.

The rearrangement uses TRBV2 and TRBJ1-5; 10 nucleotides align to TRBD1. The CDR3 contains 14 residues. The V and J ends lost 4 bases and 4 bases, in that order; junction bases with no gene match: 1. The germline gives CDR1 SNHLY, CDR2 FYNNEI. This CDR3 is CASSGDRGNQPQHF. The CDR3 nucleotides read TGTGCCAGCAGTGGGGACAGGGGAAATCAGCCCCAGCATTTT.

This rearrangement joins TRBV2 to TRBJ1-2, with 7 bases that match TRBD1. The CDR3 has 12 amino acids. In germline, CDR1 is SNHLY, CDR2 FYNNEI. V lost 8 bases to trimming and J lost 7 bases; unmatched junction nucleotides: 7. Written as DNA, the CDR3 is TGTGCCAGCTCCAGGGGGGAAGGTGGCTACACCTTC. Translating it yields CASSRGEGGYTF. The complete variable domain, with remaining parts taken from reference TRBV2 and TRBJ1-2, reads EPEVTQTPSHQVTQMGQEVILRCVPISNHLYFYWYRQILGQKVEFLVSFYNNEISEKSEIFDDQFSVERPDGSNFTLKIRSTKLEDSAMYFCASSRGEGGYTFGSGTRLTVV.

V gene TRBV7-9 combines with J gene TRBJ2-1; 12 bases are a match to TRBD2. Germline assignment: CDR1 SEHNR and CDR2 FQNEAQ (reference sequence). Trimming cost V 5 bases and J 9 bases; bases outside gene matches: 5. The length of the CDR3 is 14 residues. This CDR3 is CASSPGTSGPEQFF. The CDR3 DNA sequence: TGTGCCAGCAGCCCCGGGACTAGCGGGCCTGAGCAGTTCTTC.

J is TRBJ1-2 and V is TRBV6-1, with 9 bases lining up with TRBD1. Per germline, CDR1 MNHNS and CDR2 SASEGT. V trimming: 7 bases; J trimming: 2 bases; junction bases outside the gene matches: 8. There are 15 residues in the CDR3. The CDR3 sequence is CASTPWGTGNYGYTF. CDR3 nucleotide sequence: TGTGCCAGCACCCCCTGGGGGACAGGGAACTATGGCTACACCTTC.

The chain has TRBV27 and TRBJ1-2, with D maybe TRBD1 (5 bases). This CDR3 spans 14 amino acids. Germline V gene data show CDR1 as MNHEY and CDR2 as SMNVEV (reference sequence). V dropped 3 bases and J dropped 3 bases, with 11 bases sitting between them. As DNA, the CDR3 is TGTGCCAGCAGTTTGGGAGGGGCTTACTATGGCTACACCTTC. Its protein product is CASSLGGAYYGYTF.

The rearrangement links TRBV19 to TRBJ1-1; D may be TRBD1 (5 bases). This CDR3 contains 12 residues. From germline, CDR1 is LNHDA and CDR2 SQIVND (reference sequence). The V end lost 8 bases, the J end lost 4 bases, and 11 bases lay between the germline ends. CDR3 sequence: CASGRGFTEAFF. CDR3 nucleotides: TGTGCCAGTGGGAGGGGATTCACTGAAGCTTTCTTT.

This clone was seen only once. The V call is TRBV19, the J call TRBJ1-2; TRBD1 is a possible D gene (6 bases). Trimming pared 5 bases from V and 8 bases from J, leaving 18 bases between. CDR1 is LNHDA and CDR2 is SQIVND in the germline V gene (reference sequence). The CDR3 length is 14 residues. The CDR3 coding sequence is TGTGCCAGTAGTGCTGACGGACAGCATGCGGGCTACACCTTC. Amino acid sequence: CASSADGQHAGYTF.

The chain is built from TRBV14 and TRBJ2-7; TRBD1 might be the D (6 bases). The CDR3 extends over 14 amino acids. The V end was cut by 4 bases, the J end by 2 bases, with 12 bases between. Germline V gene lookup returns CDR1 SGHDN and CDR2 FVKESK. CDR3: CASSLYGGTYEQYF. CDR3 bases: TGTGCCAGCAGCCTTTATGGGGGCACCTACGAGCAGTACTTC.

The chain couples TRBV6-1 to TRBJ2-2; tentative D call: TRBD2 (6 bases). Between the trimmed V and J ends, which lost 0 bases and 2 bases, there was a span of 13 bases. The CDR3 sequence is 17 residues long. The germline gives CDR1 MNHNS, CDR2 SASEGT. In nucleotides, the CDR3 is TGTGCCAGCAGTGAAGCGTCGGGACTGACCAACACCGGGGAGCTGTTTTTT. Protein: CASSEASGLTNTGELFF.

This clone was recorded once. The chain uses TRBV18 and TRBJ2-3, with D tentatively TRBD2 (6 bases). V lost 6 bases and J 4 bases, leaving 17 bases between the germline ends. This CDR3 comprises 15 residues. From germline, CDR1 is KGHSH and CDR2 LQKENI. The CDR3 DNA is TGTGCCAGCTCCCTGGAGGGAATCGACGCAGATACGCAGTATTTT. Translation: CASSLEGIDADTQYF.

This clone appeared once. The chain uses TRBV27 and TRBJ1-1; TRBD1 is a possible D gene (5 bases). The germline V and J ends were trimmed by 0 bases and 0 bases, with 8 bases remaining between them. The germline CDR1 and CDR2 sequences are MNHEY and SMNVEV (reference sequence). This CDR3 is 15 amino acids long. DNA for the CDR3: TGTGCCAGCAGTTTATCCAGGGCAGTGAACACTGAAGCTTTCTTT. This translates into CASSLSRAVNTEAFF.

The rearrangement uses TRBV7-8 and TRBJ2-7; 8 bases are shared with TRBD2. The germline V gene encodes CDR1 SGHVS and CDR2 FQNEAQ. V was pared by 5 bases and J by 0 bases, with 3 bases of the junction left unmatched. The CDR3 has 14 residues. This CDR3 reads CASSPTSGSYEQYF. The DNA of the CDR3 is TGTGCCAGCAGCCCAACTAGCGGCTCCTACGAGCAGTACTTC.

The CDR3 DNA reads TGCGCCAGCAAGACCGTACTAGCGGGCGAAACTATTCAGTACTTC. This translates into CASKTVLAGETIQYF. The rearrangement joins TRBV5-1 to TRBJ2-4, with 9 bases matching TRBD2. This CDR3 comprises 15 residues. V gave up 6 bases and J gave up 10 bases; unmatched junction bases: 14. CDR1 SGHRS and CDR2 YFSETQ come from the germline V gene.

The chain employs TRBV6-1 and TRBJ2-2, with 14 bases aligning to TRBD2. Germline CDR1 reads MNHNS; CDR2 reads SASEGT. The V and J ends lost 3 bases and 3 bases, in that order; junction bases with no gene match: 6. The CDR3 is 18 residues long. The CDR3 protein is CASSDRLAGGTYTGELFF. In nucleotides, the CDR3 is TGTGCCAGCAGTGACCGACTAGCGGGAGGGACTTACACCGGGGAGCTGTTTTTT.

This clone was seen only once. V gene TRBV9 combines with J gene TRBJ2-7, with 7 bases lining up with TRBD2. V shed 3 bases and J 4 bases; nucleotides not matched to a gene: 4. The CDR3 runs to 13 residues. Germline V gene lookup returns CDR1 SGDLS and CDR2 YYNGEE. This CDR3 reads CASSDGGGYEQYF. For the CDR3, the DNA is TGTGCCAGCAGCGATGGGGGGGGGTACGAGCAGTACTTC.

J is TRBJ2-7 and V is TRBV9, with 11 bases matching TRBD1. In germline, CDR1 is SGDLS, CDR2 YYNGEE. The J segment lost 4 bases and the V segment lost 4 bases, leaving 7 bases of the junction unmatched. The CDR3 totals 15 residues. CDR3 nucleotides: TGTGCCAGCAGCCCGGGGGGACAGGGGGGGTACGAGCAGTACTTC. Amino acids: CASSPGGQGGYEQYF.

V gene TRBV6-1 combines with J gene TRBJ2-5; 8 bases fit TRBD2. The CDR3 totals 13 residues. The junction had 6 bases not matched to a gene; V was cut back by 10 bases and J by 2 bases. Germline values: CDR1 MNHNS, CDR2 SASEGT. In nucleotides, the CDR3 is TGTGCCACGGGAGTAGCGGGGCAAGAGACCCAGTACTTC. This translates into CATGVAGQETQYF.

The chain has TRBV19 and TRBJ1-1, with D possibly TRBD1 on 6 matching bases. The CDR3 totals 12 residues. V was shortened by 9 bases and J by 7 bases, with 15 bases between the two germline ends. The germline gives CDR1 LNHDA, CDR2 SQIVND (reference sequence). The DNA of the CDR3 is TGTGCCAGCTCGCCACAGGGCAGTGAAGCTTTCTTT. This encodes CASSPQGSEAFF.

The chain recombines TRBV6-1 with TRBJ2-1, with a tentative D call TRBD2 (5 bases). The V end was cut by 7 bases, the J end by 9 bases, with 10 bases between. The V gene's germline CDR1 is MNHNS and CDR2 SASEGT. The CDR3 has 11 residues. This chain's CDR3 is CASKEDREQFF. CDR3 nucleotide sequence: TGTGCCAGCAAGGAGGATCGTGAGCAGTTCTTC.

The chain couples TRBV25-1 to TRBJ1-5, with 9 bases aligning to TRBD1. CDR1 MGHDK and CDR2 SYGVNS come from the germline V gene. V lost 4 bases to trimming and J lost 7 bases; unmatched junction nucleotides: 11. CDR3 length equals 16 residues. The CDR3 coding sequence is TGTGCCAGCAGTGGAGGGACTAGGGACAGGGTACAGCCCCAGCATTTT. Its protein is CASSGGTRDRVQPQHF. Filled out from reference TRBV25-1 and TRBJ1-5, the complete variable domain reads EADIYQTPRYLVIGTGKKITLECSQTMGHDKMYWYQQDPGMELHLIHYSYGVNSTEKGDLSSESTVSRIRTEHFPLTLESARPSHTSQYLCASSGGTRDRVQPQHFGDGTRLSIL.

V and J are TRBV5-4 and TRBJ2-7; 7 bases are a match to TRBD1. Unmatched junction bases numbered 8, after V lost 4 bases and J lost 4 bases. From germline, CDR1 is SGHNT and CDR2 YYREEE (reference sequence). The CDR3 loop spans 14 amino acids. CDR3 amino acids: CASSLNQGEYEQYF. CDR3 nucleotides: TGTGCCAGCAGCCTCAACCAGGGGGAGTACGAGCAGTACTTC.